The clone carrying this TCR beta chain came up a few times. This sample is part of a study of patients and donors after allogeneic stem cell transplantation. TCRdb ran MiXCR on the RT-PCR reads and lists one entry per CDR3 protein. The table has approximately 170,000 distinct CDR3 sequences, 24% seen once; the top ten hold roughly 27%. The CDR3 has 14 amino acids. V dropped 0 bases and J dropped 5 bases, with 11 bases sitting between them. The TCR comes from a human donor who was either an allogeneic HSCT recipient or a stem cell or donor lymphocyte infusion donor (not recorded which). It is not recorded whose cells these are; they may come from a transplant donor. V and J are TRBV12-3 or TRBV12-4 and TRBJ2-7; possibly TRBD1 for D (5 bases). The sequenced sample consisted of blood, either unsorted or a sorted T cell fraction (not recorded which). CDR3 region: CASSLAARENEQYF. CDR3 nucleotides: TGTGCCAGCAGTTTAGCGGCCAGGGAAAACGAGCAGTACTTC.